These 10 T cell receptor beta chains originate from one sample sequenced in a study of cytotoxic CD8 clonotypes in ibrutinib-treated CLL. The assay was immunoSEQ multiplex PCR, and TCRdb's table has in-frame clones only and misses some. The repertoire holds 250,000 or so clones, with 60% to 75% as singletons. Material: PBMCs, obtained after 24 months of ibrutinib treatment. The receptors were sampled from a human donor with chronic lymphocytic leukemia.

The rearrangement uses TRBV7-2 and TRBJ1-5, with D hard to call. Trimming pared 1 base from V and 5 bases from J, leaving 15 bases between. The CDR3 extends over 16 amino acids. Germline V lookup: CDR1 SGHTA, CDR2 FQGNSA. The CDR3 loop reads CASSLVVGGSDQPQHF. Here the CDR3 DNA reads TGTGCCAGCAGCTTAGTTGTTGGAGGGAGTGATCAGCCCCAGCATTTT.

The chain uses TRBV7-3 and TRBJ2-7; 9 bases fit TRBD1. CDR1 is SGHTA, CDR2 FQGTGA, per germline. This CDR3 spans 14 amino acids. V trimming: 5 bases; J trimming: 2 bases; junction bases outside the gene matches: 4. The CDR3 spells CASSVRQGAYEQYF. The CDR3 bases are TGTGCCAGCAGCGTGCGACAGGGGGCCTACGAGCAGTACTTC.

The CDR3 coding sequence is TGTGCCAGCAGTTTACCCTCGCCCTACGAGCAGTACTTC. It codes for CASSLPSPYEQYF. The rearrangement uses TRBV28 and TRBJ2-7, with D uncertain. Germline CDR1 reads MDHEN; CDR2 reads SYDVKM. Trimming took 2 bases from V and 2 from J, leaving 7 bases between them. CDR3 length: 13 residues.

The CDR3 DNA reads as TGTGCCACTTCGTACGGGACAGGGATGATCTACGAGCAGTACTTC. Residues: CATSYGTGMIYEQYF. The V gene is TRBV28, the J gene TRBJ2-7, with TRBD1 matching over 9 bases. Trimming removed 10 bases from V and 3 bases from J; junction bases left unmatched: 13. CDR1 and CDR2 (germline): MDHEN, SYDVKM. The CDR3 loop spans 15 amino acids.

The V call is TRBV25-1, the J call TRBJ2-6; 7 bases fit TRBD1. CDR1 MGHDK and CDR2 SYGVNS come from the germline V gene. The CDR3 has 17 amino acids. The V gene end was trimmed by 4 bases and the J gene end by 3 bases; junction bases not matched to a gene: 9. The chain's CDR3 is CASSAKTGSLGANVLTF. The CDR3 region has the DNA TGTGCCAGCAGTGCCAAGACAGGGTCGCTTGGGGCCAACGTCCTGACTTTC.

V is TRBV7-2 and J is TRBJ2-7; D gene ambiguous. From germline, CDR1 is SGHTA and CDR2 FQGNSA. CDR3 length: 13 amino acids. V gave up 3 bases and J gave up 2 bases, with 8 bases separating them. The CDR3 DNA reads TGTGCCAGCAGCTTTACTGTAACCTACGAGCAGTACTTC. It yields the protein CASSFTVTYEQYF.

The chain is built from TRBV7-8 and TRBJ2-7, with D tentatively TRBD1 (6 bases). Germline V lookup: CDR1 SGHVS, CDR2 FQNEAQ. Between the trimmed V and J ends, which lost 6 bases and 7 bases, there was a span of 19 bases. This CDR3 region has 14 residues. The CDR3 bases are TGTGCCAGCAGTCGCGAACAGGGTGGGTCTGAGCAGTACTTC. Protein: CASSREQGGSEQYF.

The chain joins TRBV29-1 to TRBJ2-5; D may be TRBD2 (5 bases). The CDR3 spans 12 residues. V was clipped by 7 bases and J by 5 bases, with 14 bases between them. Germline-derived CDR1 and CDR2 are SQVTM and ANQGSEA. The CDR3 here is CSALLVGETQYF. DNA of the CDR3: TGCAGCGCCCTACTAGTTGGGGAGACCCAGTACTTC.

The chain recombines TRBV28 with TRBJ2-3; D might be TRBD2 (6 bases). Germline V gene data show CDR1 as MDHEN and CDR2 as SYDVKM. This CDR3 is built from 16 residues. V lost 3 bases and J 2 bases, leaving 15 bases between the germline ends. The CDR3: CASSFDGRAYTDTQYF. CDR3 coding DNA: TGTGCCAGCAGTTTTGACGGGAGAGCTTACACAGATACGCAGTATTTT.

For the CDR3, the DNA is TGCGCCAGCAGCTTGACCAGGGGCTACCACGAGCAGTACTTC. Translation: CASSLTRGYHEQYF. The genes are TRBV5-1 and TRBJ2-7, with a possible D match to TRBD1 (6 bases). Germline CDR1 is SGHRS and CDR2 is YFSETQ. V lost 1 base to trimming and J lost 5 bases, with 13 bases between them. The CDR3 is 14 amino acids.